The present T cell receptor (beta chain) was sequenced within a study of blood T cell repertoires in COVID-19. Repertoires were generated with immunoSEQ multiplex PCR, while TCRdb's copy carries only in-frame clones and drops some. The sample holds tens of thousands of clones, about 82% seen once. Germline lookup yields CDR1 SGHDT and CDR2 YYEEEE. Trimming took off 4 bases at V and 4 bases at J, with 9 bases between the two ends. This CDR3 has 12 residues. Sequencing input: peripheral blood. The chain links TRBV5-6 to TRBJ2-7; D is perhaps TRBD1 (5 bases). This TCR derives from a man aged 50 to 60 with acute or convalescent COVID-19. The chain's CDR3 is CASSHDSYEQYF. The CDR3 DNA follows: TGTGCCAGCAGCCATGACAGTTACGAGCAGTACTTC.